The 27 T cell receptor beta chains given below trace back to one sample, sequenced in a study of cytomegalovirus exposure and HLA in healthy donors. The PCR had 60 Vbeta and 13 Jbeta primers. Clones were sequenced by immunoSEQ multiplex PCR, and TCRdb holds only the in-frame ones, with some missing. The sample holds 130,000 or so clones; around four fifths are singletons and the top ten take 1.5% to 1.9%. Sample: PBMCs. These receptors came from a man aged 35-49 years in good health and CMV-seronegative.

This clone was detected only a few times. The chain joins TRBV4-1 to TRBJ2-7, with 8 bases identical to TRBD1. The V segment lost 0 bases and the J segment 3 bases; nucleotides outside the gene matches: 7. The germline gives CDR1 MGHRA, CDR2 YSYEKL. The CDR3 consists of 16 residues. As DNA, the CDR3 is TGCGCCAGCAGCCAAGATGAGGGGACAGGCCTCTACGAGCAGTACTTC. This encodes CASSQDEGTGLYEQYF.

V gene TRBV18 combines with J gene TRBJ2-7; 11 nucleotides agree with TRBD1. This CDR3 has 15 amino acids. Trimming at V came to 4 bases and at J to 2 bases, leaving 4 bases not matched to a gene. CDR1 is KGHSH and CDR2 is LQKENI in the germline V gene. DNA of the CDR3: TGTGCCAGCTCACAAGGACAGGGGGCTCCCTACGAGCAGTACTTC. Protein product: CASSQGQGAPYEQYF.

This sequence joins TRBV7-9 and TRBJ2-3; D might be TRBD2 (5 bases). The CDR3 contains 14 residues. V lost 4 bases and J lost 0, with 8 bases in between. Germline V CDR1 and CDR2: SEHNR, FQNEAQ (reference sequence). The CDR3 reads CASSSWTSTDTQYF. The CDR3 coding sequence is TGTGCCAGCAGCTCGTGGACTAGCACAGATACGCAGTATTTT.

The chain links TRBV5-1 to TRBJ2-3; TRBD2 agrees at 8 bases. This CDR3 is 17 amino acids long. The ends lost 4 bases at V and 0 bases at J; junction bases unmatched: 10. The V gene's germline CDR1 is SGHRS and CDR2 YFSETQ. The CDR3 sequence: CASSPGAGAASTDTQYF. The CDR3, as DNA: TGCGCCAGCAGCCCCGGAGCGGGGGCCGCAAGCACAGATACGCAGTATTTT.

The CDR3 DNA follows: TGTGCCAGCAGACTGGACAGCACCAGCCCTAACTATGGCTACACCTTC. Its protein product is CASRLDSTSPNYGYTF. The V gene is TRBV5-5, the J gene TRBJ1-2, with D possibly matching TRBD1 (6 bases). CDR3 length: 16 amino acids. Germline V CDR1 and CDR2: SGHKS, YYEKEE (reference sequence). Deletions cut 5 bases from V and 0 bases from J, with 17 bases between.

This chain joins TRBV14 and TRBJ1-3; tentatively, D is TRBD1 (6 bases). The CDR3 consists of 19 residues. CDR1 is SGHDN and CDR2 is FVKESK in the germline V gene. V gave up 0 bases and J gave up 0 bases, with 18 bases separating them. The CDR3: CASSQDPRVGQNSGNTIYF. The CDR3 DNA reads TGTGCCAGCAGCCAAGATCCGAGAGTTGGACAGAACTCTGGAAACACCATATATTTT.

Only a few counts were recorded for this clone. The CDR3 DNA sequence: TGTGCCAGCAGCGTAGGGAATCGGGCAGGGGTCCTTTCTGAAGCTTTCTTT. Protein: CASSVGNRAGVLSEAFF. The chain links TRBV9 to TRBJ1-1, with a tentative D call TRBD1 (6 bases). V was cut by 0 bases and J by 6 bases, with 21 bases left in between. The CDR3 is 17 residues long. From germline, CDR1 is SGDLS and CDR2 YYNGEE.

This chain links TRBV18 with TRBJ1-4, with D hard to call. The CDR3 consists of 14 residues. Per germline, CDR1 KGHSH and CDR2 LQKENI. Trimming took off 1 base at V and 8 bases at J, with 11 bases between the two ends. The CDR3 loop reads CASSPRPLGEKLFF. The DNA for the CDR3 is TGTGCCAGCTCACCACGTCCACTAGGAGAAAAACTGTTTTTT.

The V and J genes are TRBV7-9 and TRBJ2-3, with 7 bases identical to TRBD2. V dropped 3 bases and J dropped 2; count of bases not matched to a gene: 5. The CDR3 spans 15 residues. Germline assignment: CDR1 SEHNR and CDR2 FQNEAQ (reference sequence). CDR3 in amino acids: CASSFASGYTDTQYF. CDR3 DNA sequence: TGTGCCAGCAGCTTTGCTAGCGGATACACAGATACGCAGTATTTT.

In nucleotides, the CDR3 is TGTGCCAGCAGTCTTGAGCGGGGGAGCACAGATACGCAGTATTTT. The encoded protein is CASSLERGSTDTQYF. The chain employs TRBV6-4 and TRBJ2-3; TRBD2 matches at 8 bases. V gave up 5 bases and J gave up 0 bases; unmatched junction bases: 4. The germline gives CDR1 MRHNA, CDR2 SNTAGT. The CDR3 runs 15 residues.

Worth noting for this clone: Other DNA sequences in this specimen translate into the identical CDR3. The V gene is TRBV5-6, the J gene TRBJ1-1; 9 bases line up with TRBD1. The CDR3 totals 14 residues. Germline V gene lookup returns CDR1 SGHDT and CDR2 YYEEEE. The V gene end was trimmed by 0 bases and the J gene end by 5 bases; junction bases not matched to a gene: 2. Written as DNA, the CDR3 is TGTGCCAGCAGCTTGGGACAGGGGGGGACTGAAGCTTTCTTT. It is translated as CASSLGQGGTEAFF.

On this clone itself: One end of the junction varies from germline; a read error may be responsible. The rearrangement links TRBV7-9 to TRBJ2-7; 8 bases align to TRBD2. Germline V gene sequence: CDR1 SEHNR, CDR2 FQNEAQ (reference sequence). The CDR3 has 16 residues. Here the CDR3 reads CSSSYQLAVQPYEQYF. The CDR3 DNA reads TGTTCCAGCAGCTACCAACTAGCGGTCCAACCCTACGAGCAGTACTTC.

The genes are TRBV5-5 and TRBJ2-7, with 11 bases identical to TRBD2. There are 15 residues in the CDR3. Trimming took 4 bases from V and 4 from J; bases not matched to a gene: 7. CDR1 SGHKS and CDR2 YYEKEE come from the germline V gene (reference sequence). The CDR3 bases are TGTGCCAGCAGCCCCCCCGGGACTAGCGGTTACGAGCAGTACTTC. Protein: CASSPPGTSGYEQYF.

CDR3 bases: TGTGCCAGCAGCTTGTCGAAGTGGGGACAGGGAGCGCTCGAGCAGTACTTC. Translating it yields CASSLSKWGQGALEQYF. J is TRBJ2-5 and V is TRBV5-6, with 9 bases fitting TRBD1. The DNA end is a closer match to TRBJ2-7, so the J assignment may be wrong. The germline gives CDR1 SGHDT, CDR2 YYEEEE. The CDR3 sequence is 17 residues long.

The rearrangement uses TRBV2 and TRBJ1-3, with D hard to call. The CDR3 is 14 amino acids. V lost 6 bases to trimming and J lost 0 bases, with 9 bases between them. Germline values: CDR1 SNHLY, CDR2 FYNNEI. The CDR3 nucleotides read TGTGCCAGCAGCCTGGGAGCCTCTGGAAACACCATATATTTT. Amino acid sequence: CASSLGASGNTIYF.

The chain uses TRBV5-1 and TRBJ2-7; a possible D gene is TRBD2 (6 bases). V lost 4 bases to trimming and J lost 5 bases, with 13 bases between them. Germline CDR1 SGHRS, CDR2 YFSETQ. This CDR3 region has 13 residues. Here the CDR3 reads CASSRDWQNEQYF. Here the CDR3 DNA reads TGCGCCAGCAGCCGGGACTGGCAGAACGAGCAGTACTTC.

The chain joins TRBV4-3 to TRBJ1-3, with TRBD1 matching 8 bases. Losses at the gene ends were 0 bases for V and 4 bases for J; bases not matched to a gene: 2. The CDR3 is 15 residues long. Germline V lookup: CDR1 LGHNA, CDR2 YSLEER. The CDR3 loop reads CASSQDSGGGNTIYF. The CDR3 bases are TGCGCCAGCAGCCAAGATTCAGGGGGCGGAAACACCATATATTTT.

In its sample, this clone was seen once. The chain carries TRBV28 and TRBJ2-5; D is undetermined. The V and J ends lost 6 bases and 5 bases respectively, with 10 bases between them. Germline CDR1 MDHEN, CDR2 SYDVKM. The CDR3 consists of 12 residues. The CDR3 DNA sequence: TGTGCCAGCAGCCCGGCCGGGGAGACCCAGTACTTC. Translated, it gives CASSPAGETQYF.

With respect to this clone: At one boundary the junction diverges from the germline segment, which might be a read error. V gene TRBV7-9 combines with J gene TRBJ1-2, with unresolved D. Germline V lookup: CDR1 SEHNR, CDR2 FQNEAQ (reference sequence). The CDR3 runs to 14 residues. This CDR3 reads CSSSLSGGSGGYTF. In DNA form, the CDR3 reads TGTTCCAGCAGCTTATCGGGAGGGAGTGGGGGCTACACCTTC.

The V and J genes are TRBV7-2 and TRBJ2-1; 7 bases are shared with TRBD2. The length of the CDR3 is 15 residues. V gave up 8 bases and J gave up 0 bases; unmatched junction bases: 7. Germline-derived CDR1 and CDR2 are SGHTA and FQGNSA. CDR3 nucleotide sequence: TGTGCCAGCCTAAAGGCTAGCGGCTCCTACAATGAGCAGTTCTTC. Protein product: CASLKASGSYNEQFF. Full variable domain (outside the CDR3, taken from reference TRBV7-2 and TRBJ2-1): GAGVSQSPSNKVTEKGKDVELRCDPISGHTALYWYRQSLGQGLEFLIYFQGNSAPDKSGLPSDRFSAERTGGSVSTLTIQRTQQEDSAVYLCASLKASGSYNEQFFGPGTRLTVL.

The chain links TRBV5-1 to TRBJ1-6, with D hard to call. Trimming left V 0 bases short and J 10 bases short, with 8 bases between. CDR3 length: 13 amino acids. Germline V CDR1 and CDR2: SGHRS, YFSETQ. CDR3: CASSLAGESPLHF. The CDR3 DNA follows: TGCGCCAGCAGCTTGGCCGGGGAATCACCCCTCCACTTT.

The chain has TRBV7-9 and TRBJ2-2, with D unresolved. The CDR3 covers 15 residues. Germline-derived CDR1 and CDR2 are SEHNR and FQNEAQ (reference sequence). Deletions cut 6 bases from V and 6 bases from J, with 17 bases between. In DNA, the CDR3 is TGTGCCAGCAGTTCTAGGCCCCTCCCTCCCGGGGAGCTGTTTTTT. Its translation: CASSSRPLPPGELFF. Together with reference TRBV7-9 and TRBJ2-2, the CDR3 gives the full variable domain: DTGVSQNPRHKITKRGQNVTFRCDPISEHNRLYWYRQTLGQGPEFLTYFQNEAQLEKSRLLSDRFSAERPKGSFSTLEIQRTEQGDSAMYLCASSSRPLPPGELFFGEGSRLTVL.

The gene calls are TRBV18 and TRBJ2-7, with 11 bases that match TRBD1. Germline V gene lookup returns CDR1 KGHSH and CDR2 LQKENI. V dropped 6 bases and J dropped 7; count of bases not matched to a gene: 5. The CDR3 has 13 amino acids. CDR3 DNA sequence: TGTGCCAGCTCGTCGGACAGGGGGCAGGAGCAGTACTTC. It specifies CASSSDRGQEQYF.

The chain joins TRBV5-1 to TRBJ2-1; D is unresolved. Germline V gene lookup returns CDR1 SGHRS and CDR2 YFSETQ. There are 12 residues in the CDR3. V lost 4 bases and J 4 bases, leaving 6 bases between the germline ends. CDR3 protein: CASSDGYNEQFF. As DNA, the CDR3 is TGCGCCAGCAGCGACGGGTACAATGAGCAGTTCTTC.

The genes are TRBV4-3 and TRBJ1-3; no clear D. Germline V gives CDR1 LGHNA, CDR2 YSLEER. Trimming shortened V by 0 bases and J by 5 bases, and 17 bases separated the two germline ends. CDR3 length equals 17 residues. DNA of the CDR3: TGCGCCAGCAGCCAAGAACGGGAAGAGGCCCTCCGAAACACCATATATTTT. Amino acid sequence: CASSQEREEALRNTIYF.

This clone showed up just once. The V gene is TRBV15, the J gene TRBJ2-5, with 10 bases matching TRBD2. CDR1 is LNHNV, CDR2 YYDKDF, per germline (reference sequence). This CDR3 contains 17 residues. V shed 4 bases and J 2 bases; nucleotides not matched to a gene: 10. CDR3 coding DNA: TGTGCCACCAGCAAGTCCGGGACTAGCGTTCTACAAGAGACCCAGTACTTC. Its protein product is CATSKSGTSVLQETQYF.

The chain is built from TRBV28 and TRBJ1-2; D may be TRBD1 (5 bases). The CDR3 has 12 residues. The germline V gene has CDR1 MDHEN and CDR2 SYDVKM. V was clipped by 10 bases and J by 2 bases, with 11 bases between them. CDR3 bases: TGTGCCATAACCACAGGAAACTATGGCTACACCTTC. This codes for CAITTGNYGYTF.